This entry features one TCR beta chain sequence. V lost 1 base and J lost 10, with 11 bases in between. CDR1 LGHNA and CDR2 YSLEER come from the germline V gene. This CDR3 is 14 amino acids long. The data belong to a study of cytomegalovirus exposure and HLA in healthy donors. The primer mix had 60 Vbeta and 13 Jbeta primers. Sequencing was performed with immunoSEQ multiplex PCR; in TCRdb, only in-frame clones are kept and a portion is missing. The sample yields about 190,000 clones, over 75% seen once. V gene TRBV4-3 combines with J gene TRBJ1-6; no definite D call. Material: PBMCs. This TCR was sampled from a man aged 50-59 years in good health and CMV-seronegative. The CDR3 spells CASSQGGGRSPLHF. CDR3 coding DNA: TGCGCCAGCAGCCAAGGGGGAGGGCGATCACCCCTCCACTTT.